The entry below describes one TCR beta chain. Its antigen is undetermined. Trimming took off 3 bases at V and 9 bases at J, with 15 bases between the two ends. Per the germline V gene, CDR1 is SEHNR and CDR2 is FQNEAQ (reference sequence). The CDR3 has 15 amino acids. The data were taken from a study of T cell responses to AZD1222 COVID-19 vaccine. Turning to the study itself: Analysis merged second doses at about 4 or about 12 weeks. The study's findings and limits: No repertoire was sampled before or during the peak T cell response, only after it. Nearly half of the spike-specific TCRs reportedly recognize variant regions that carry no mutations. Increases in Spike-specific TCR breadth and depth were seen after two AZD1222 doses.

Assay used: immunoSEQ multiplex PCR; TCRdb lists only in-frame clones, some missing. This sample yields some 140,000 clones, of which approximately 90% are seen a single time; about 2% belongs to the top ten. The source was peripheral blood, collected on day 0 of AZD1222 vaccination. The source of this sequence is an adult in good health. This chain uses TRBV7-9 with TRBJ1-6, with a weak D call TRBD1 (5 bases). CDR3 loop: CASSFHSQGFSPLHF. The CDR3 DNA follows: TGTGCCAGCAGCTTCCATTCGCAGGGTTTTTCACCCCTCCACTTT.